This T cell receptor (beta chain) was retrieved from a study of radiotherapy plus CTLA-4 blockade in lung cancer. The length of the CDR3 is 15 residues. Germline loops: CDR1 GTSNPN, CDR2 SVGIG (reference sequence). Trimming left V 3 bases short and J 4 bases short, with 18 bases between. The method was immunoSEQ multiplex PCR; TCRdb's version includes in-frame clones alone and lacks a portion of them. The repertoire holds roughly 110,000 clones, with around 84% as singletons. This clone occurred once. This sequence was found in a human donor with non-small cell lung cancer that progressed on radiotherapy plus ipilimumab. Some clones in this sample may be carry-over from other donors' samples. The chain carries TRBV30 and TRBJ1-2; D is possibly TRBD1 (5 bases). Sample: peripheral blood, taken from a patient treated with radiotherapy plus ipilimumab. CDR3 sequence (DNA): TGTGCCTGGAGACCTGTTGGGCAGGGAGGCTATGGCTACACCTTC. This codes for CAWRPVGQGGYGYTF.